The rows below give T cell receptor beta chains drawn from one sample of a study of blood T cell repertoires in COVID-19. Method: immunoSEQ multiplex PCR; TCRdb's copy keeps in-frame clones and lacks some. Of approximately 100,000 clones in the sample, around 80% are singletons; the top ten hold around 20%. Sample: peripheral blood. The receptors here all came from a man in his 70s with active or convalescent COVID-19. Both conserved end residues are part of each CDR3. D genes are given only for firm matches. Clone sizes are given selectively: once, few, many, or a class where the clone is expanded.

TRBJ1-1,TRBD1,TRBV2,.,TGTGCTACCAGGGGGGATGGGGGGAACACTGAAGCTTTCTTT,CATRGDGGNTEAFF
TRBJ1-5,.,TRBV2,.,TGTGCCAGCTCCTCGCCGGGGGGCGATGGCAATCAGCCCCAGCATTTT,CASSSPGGDGNQPQHF
TRBJ2-1,TRBD2,TRBV7-9,.,TGTGCCAGCAGCTCGGCTAGCGGGGGGGCGTATGAGCAGTTCTTC,CASSSASGGAYEQFF
TRBJ1-2,.,TRBV28,.,TGTGCCAGCAGTCCCCACCTTAGGCAGGCTAACTATGGCTACACCTTC,CASSPHLRQANYGYTF
TRBJ1-2,.,TRBV19,.,TGTGCCAGTAGTATGTCTCGACAGTCTAACTATGGCTACACCTTC,CASSMSRQSNYGYTF
TRBJ1-5,TRBD1,TRBV10-2,.,TGCGCCAGCGGGGGACAGGACCGCAATCAGCCCCAGCATTTT,CASGGQDRNQPQHF
TRBJ1-2,.,TRBV27,.,TGTGCCAGCAGTCCACGGACAGTCAACTATGGCTACACCTTC,CASSPRTVNYGYTF
TRBJ1-1,TRBD1,TRBV19,.,TGTGCCAGTAGTTACAGGGGCGCGAACACTGAAGCTTTCTTT,CASSYRGANTEAFF
TRBJ1-2,TRBD1,TRBV5-1,.,TGCGCCAGCAGCCACGGACAGGGAGATGGCTACACCTTC,CASSHGQGDGYTF
TRBJ1-1,.,TRBV6-5,.,TGTGCCAGCAGCCAGTATACTGAAGCTTTCTTT,CASSQYTEAFF
TRBJ2-2,TRBD2,TRBV7-9,.,TGTGCCAGCAGCGCGGGACTAGCGGGCACCGGGGAGCTGTTTTTT,CASSAGLAGTGELFF
TRBJ2-7,TRBD2,TRBV2,.,TGTGCCAGCAGTGCGGGGACTAGCGCCTACGAGCAGTACTTC,CASSAGTSAYEQYF
TRBJ2-2,.,TRBV7-2,.,TGTGCCAGCAGCTCCTTGGGGCCGCTGTTTTTT,CASSSLGPLFF
TRBJ1-5,.,TRBV28,many,TGTGCCAGCGGCGGGGCGGGACAGCCCCAGCATTTT,CASGGAGQPQHF
TRBJ1-6,TRBD1,TRBV10-3,few,TGTGCCATCAGTGGGACAGGGGTGAGTGATAATTCACCCCTCCACTTT,CAISGTGVSDNSPLHF
TRBJ2-5,.,TRBV29-1,.,TGCAGCGTTGTGGCCGTAGAGACCCAGTACTTC,CSVVAVETQYF
TRBJ1-1,.,TRBV6-6,.,TGTGCCAGCAGTTACTCCCCACAGAGATTGAACACTGAAGCTTTCTTT,CASSYSPQRLNTEAFF
TRBJ2-2,TRBD1,TRBV5-1,.,TGCGCCAGCAGCTCCGGACAGGGGGAATGGAACACCGGGGAGCTGTTTTTT,CASSSGQGEWNTGELFF
TRBJ2-3,TRBD2,TRBV9,.,TGTGCCAGCAGCGTAGCGCCTAGCGGTATAGGCACAGATACGCAGTATTTT,CASSVAPSGIGTDTQYF
TRBJ2-5,TRBD2,TRBV9,.,TGTGCCAGCAGCGTAGATACTAGCGGGGAAGAGACCCAGTACTTC,CASSVDTSGEETQYF
TRBJ1-2,TRBD1,TRBV10-3,.,TGTGCCATCAGGGACAGGGAGGACTATGGCTACACCTTC,CAIRDREDYGYTF
TRBJ1-5,.,TRBV2,.,TGTGCCAGCAGACCACAGGGTTCGGGCAATCAGCCCCAGCATTTT,CASRPQGSGNQPQHF
TRBJ2-1,TRBD2,TRBV6-6,.,TGTGCCAGCACCCCGAGCGGGAGGGCCCACAATGAGCAGTTCTTC,CASTPSGRAHNEQFF
TRBJ2-5,TRBD2,TRBV5-6,many,TGTGCCAGCAGCGGGGCGGGGGAAGAGACCCAGTACTTC,CASSGAGEETQYF
TRBJ2-1,TRBD1,TRBV29-1,.,TGCAGCGTTGAACCCCCTGCCGGGACAGGGGGTTACAATGAGCAGTTCTTC,CSVEPPAGTGGYNEQFF
TRBJ1-2,TRBD1,TRBV7-8,.,TGTGCCAGCAGCCCTGACAGGGGGCGCTACACCTTC,CASSPDRGRYTF
TRBJ2-1,TRBD2,TRBV7-2,few,TGTGCCAGCAGCTCTTGGGTACTAGCGGACTCCTACAATGAGCAGTTCTTC,CASSSWVLADSYNEQFF
TRBJ1-6,.,TRBV6-5,.,TGTGCCATCAGGGGTGGGAGCTCCCCTAAGGCCCTCCACTTT,CAIRGGSSPKALHF
TRBJ2-5,TRBD2,TRBV15,few,TGTGCCACCAGCAGAGATTCTGCTAGCGGGGAGGAGACCCAGTACTTC,CATSRDSASGEETQYF
TRBJ1-2,.,TRBV12-2,.,TGTGCAAGTCGCTTAGCGAACAGGACGGGCTTGAACTATGGCTACACCTTC,CASRLANRTGLNYGYTF
TRBJ1-2,.,TRBV6-6,.,TGTGCCAGCAGTTACTCGCCATCACAGGGAAGTGAGGGCTACACCTTC,CASSYSPSQGSEGYTF
TRBJ1-1,.,TRBV12-5,few,TGTGCTAGTGGATATCCAGGGGAGACTGAAGCTTTCTTT,CASGYPGETEAFF
TRBJ2-1,TRBD2,TRBV5-6,.,TGTGCCAGCAGCTTCCGACTAGCTTCCTACAATGAGCAGTTCTTC,CASSFRLASYNEQFF
TRBJ1-2,.,TRBV5-6,few,TGTGCCAGCAGCATAAGGGGCCCCTATGGCTACACCTTC,CASSIRGPYGYTF
TRBJ2-7,.,TRBV6-5,.,TGTGCCAGCAGTTACTCGAGACGAGACCGGGAGTGGGAGCAGTACTTC,CASSYSRRDREWEQYF
TRBJ2-2,.,TRBV12-3/TRBV12-4,few,TGTGCCAGCAGCTTCCTCGGGACCGGGGAGCTGTTTTTT,CASSFLGTGELFF
TRBJ2-3,.,TRBV12-2,many,TGTGCAAGTCGCTTACCCCCGCCGAGGGGGCTAGCGGGGCCAGATACGCAGTATTTT,CASRLPPPRGLAGPDTQYF
TRBJ1-1,TRBD1,TRBV10-3,.,TGTGCCATCAGTGAGCAGACAGGGTCGGGGACTGAAGCTTTCTTT,CAISEQTGSGTEAFF
TRBJ1-1,.,TRBV12-3/TRBV12-4,.,TGTGCCAGCGGACTCGGTCTGAACACTGAAGCTTTCTTT,CASGLGLNTEAFF
TRBJ2-4,TRBD1,TRBV11-1,.,TGTGCCAGCAGCCCGACAGGGGGGGCCAAAAACATTCAGTACTTC,CASSPTGGAKNIQYF
TRBJ2-3,.,TRBV6-5,.,TGTGCCAGCAGTTATAACCAAGTCGGAGATACGCAGTATTTT,CASSYNQVGDTQYF
TRBJ2-5,TRBD2,TRBV2,once,TGTGCCAGAGCCCCCACTAGCGGGATAAACGGGGCCCAGTACTTC,CARAPTSGINGAQYF
TRBJ2-7,.,TRBV5-1,.,TGCGCCAGCAGCTTGAAACTGGACAGCGAGCAGTACTTC,CASSLKLDSEQYF
TRBJ1-2,TRBD1,TRBV6-6,many,TGTGCCAGCAGTCGACTCGGGACCCCGGACAGGAGTGGCTACACCTTC,CASSRLGTPDRSGYTF
TRBJ1-2,.,TRBV5-1,once,TGCGCCAGCAGCTTCGGTGGGGCTTATGGCTACACCTTC,CASSFGGAYGYTF
TRBJ2-1,TRBD2,TRBV5-1,.,TGCGCCAGCAGCTCGGGACTAGCGGGTACCTACAATGAGCAGTTCTTC,CASSSGLAGTYNEQFF
TRBJ1-1,TRBD1,TRBV12-3/TRBV12-4,.,TGTGCCAGCAGACAGGACAGGAGGAATGAAGCTTTCTTT,CASRQDRRNEAFF
TRBJ1-1,.,TRBV5-1,.,TGCGCCAGCAGGCATTCGGGGGGCACTGAAGCTTTCTTT,CASRHSGGTEAFF
TRBJ2-1,TRBD2,TRBV5-3,few,TGTGCCAGAAGCTTGACAGGGGGGGGCGGGACTAGCGGGAGTCCGGCGGACAATGAGCAGTTCTTC,CARSLTGGGGTSGSPADNEQFF